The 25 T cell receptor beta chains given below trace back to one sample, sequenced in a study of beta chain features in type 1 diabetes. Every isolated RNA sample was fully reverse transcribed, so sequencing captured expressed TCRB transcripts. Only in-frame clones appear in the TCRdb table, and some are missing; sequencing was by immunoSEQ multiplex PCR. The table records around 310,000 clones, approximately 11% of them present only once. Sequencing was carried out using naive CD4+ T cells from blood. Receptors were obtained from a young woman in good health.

CDR3 in DNA: TGTGCCAGCAGCTGGGGTGGGAGCAATGAGCAGTTCTTC. Translating it yields CASSWGGSNEQFF. The gene calls are TRBV5-4 and TRBJ2-1; D is possibly TRBD2 (5 bases). CDR3 length: 13 residues. CDR1 SGHNT and CDR2 YYREEE come from the germline V gene (reference sequence). With 3 bases removed from V and 6 bases from J, the gap between germline ends came to 10 bases.

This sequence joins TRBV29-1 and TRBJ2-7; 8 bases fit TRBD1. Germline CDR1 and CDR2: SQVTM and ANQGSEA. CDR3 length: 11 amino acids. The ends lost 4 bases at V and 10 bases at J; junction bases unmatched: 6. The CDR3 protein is CSVGGQGYQYF. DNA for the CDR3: TGCAGCGTTGGTGGACAGGGTTACCAGTACTTC.

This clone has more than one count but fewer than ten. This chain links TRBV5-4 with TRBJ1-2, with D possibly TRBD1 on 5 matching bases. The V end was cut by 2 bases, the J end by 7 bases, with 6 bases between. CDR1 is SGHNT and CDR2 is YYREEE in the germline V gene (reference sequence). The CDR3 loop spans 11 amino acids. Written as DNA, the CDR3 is TGTGCCAGCAGCTTAACAGGTGGCTACACCTTC. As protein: CASSLTGGYTF.

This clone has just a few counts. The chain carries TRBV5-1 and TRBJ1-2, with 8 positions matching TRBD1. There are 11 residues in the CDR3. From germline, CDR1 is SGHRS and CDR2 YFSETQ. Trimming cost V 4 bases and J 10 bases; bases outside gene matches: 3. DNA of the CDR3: TGCGCCAGCAGCCTGGACAGGGCCTACACCTTC. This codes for CASSLDRAYTF.

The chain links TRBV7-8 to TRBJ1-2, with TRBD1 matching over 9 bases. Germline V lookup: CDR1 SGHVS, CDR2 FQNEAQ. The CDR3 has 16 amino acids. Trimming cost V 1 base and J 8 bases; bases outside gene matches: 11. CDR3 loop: CASSLGVGQGTGGYTF. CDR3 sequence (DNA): TGTGCCAGCAGCTTAGGGGTCGGACAGGGGACGGGGGGCTACACCTTC.

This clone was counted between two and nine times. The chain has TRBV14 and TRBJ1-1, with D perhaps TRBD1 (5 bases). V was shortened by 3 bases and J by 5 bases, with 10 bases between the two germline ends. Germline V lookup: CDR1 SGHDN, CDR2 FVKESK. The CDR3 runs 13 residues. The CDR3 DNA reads TGTGCCAGCAGCCATACCAGGGTTACTGAAGCTTTCTTT. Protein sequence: CASSHTRVTEAFF.

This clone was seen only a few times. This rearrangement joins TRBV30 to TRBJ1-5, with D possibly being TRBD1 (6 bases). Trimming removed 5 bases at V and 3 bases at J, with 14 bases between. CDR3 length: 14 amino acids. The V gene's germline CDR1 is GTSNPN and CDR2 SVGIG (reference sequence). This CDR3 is CAWDNGQYNQPQHF. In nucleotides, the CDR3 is TGTGCCTGGGACAACGGACAGTACAATCAGCCCCAGCATTTT.

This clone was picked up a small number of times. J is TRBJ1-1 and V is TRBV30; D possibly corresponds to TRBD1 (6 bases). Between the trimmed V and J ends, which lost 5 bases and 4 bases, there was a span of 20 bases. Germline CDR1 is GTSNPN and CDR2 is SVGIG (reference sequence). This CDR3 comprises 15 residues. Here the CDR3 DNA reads TGTGCCTGGGATACGACAGGCGGGGGCCTCACTGAAGCTTTCTTT. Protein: CAWDTTGGGLTEAFF.

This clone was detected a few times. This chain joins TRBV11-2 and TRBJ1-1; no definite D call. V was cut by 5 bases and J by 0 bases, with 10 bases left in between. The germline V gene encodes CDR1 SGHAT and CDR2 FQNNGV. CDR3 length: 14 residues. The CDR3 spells CASSVHTMNTEAFF. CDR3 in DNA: TGTGCCAGCAGCGTACACACAATGAACACTGAAGCTTTCTTT. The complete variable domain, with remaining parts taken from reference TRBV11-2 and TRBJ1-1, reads EAGVAQSPRYKIIEKRQSVAFWCNPISGHATLYWYQQILGQGPKLLIQFQNNGVVDDSQLPKDRFSAERLKGVDSTLKIQPAKLEDSAVYLCASSVHTMNTEAFFGQGTRLTVV.

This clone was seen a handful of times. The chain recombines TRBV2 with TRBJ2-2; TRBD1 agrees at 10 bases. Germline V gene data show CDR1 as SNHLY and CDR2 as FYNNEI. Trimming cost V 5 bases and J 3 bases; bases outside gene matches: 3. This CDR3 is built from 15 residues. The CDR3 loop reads CASSRDRGYTGELFF. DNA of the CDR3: TGTGCCAGCAGTAGGGACAGGGGTTACACCGGGGAGCTGTTTTTT.

The CDR3 sequence is CASSYSLAGAKNIQYF. The DNA of the CDR3 is TGTGCCAGCAGTTACTCCCTAGCGGGAGCCAAAAACATTCAGTACTTC. The genes are TRBV6-5 and TRBJ2-4, with 8 nucleotides matching TRBD2. The CDR3 extends over 16 amino acids. The V segment lost 0 bases and the J segment 0 bases; nucleotides outside the gene matches: 1. Germline CDR1 is MNHEY and CDR2 is SVGAGI.

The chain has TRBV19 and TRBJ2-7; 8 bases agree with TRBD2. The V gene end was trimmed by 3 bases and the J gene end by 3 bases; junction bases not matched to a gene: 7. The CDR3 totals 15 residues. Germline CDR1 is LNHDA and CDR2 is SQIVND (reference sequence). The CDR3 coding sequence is TGTGCCAGTAGTATTGAGGCGGGAGGTTTCTACGAGCAGTACTTC. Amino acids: CASSIEAGGFYEQYF.

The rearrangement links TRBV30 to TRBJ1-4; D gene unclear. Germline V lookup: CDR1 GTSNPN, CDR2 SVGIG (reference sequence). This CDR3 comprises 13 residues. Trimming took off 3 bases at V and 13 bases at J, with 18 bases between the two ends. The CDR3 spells CAWSRLATMGLFF. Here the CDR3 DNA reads TGTGCCTGGAGCCGGCTAGCGACGATGGGACTGTTTTTT.

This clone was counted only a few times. The CDR3 spells CASSSRTGGGGTEAFF. The CDR3 DNA reads TGTGCCAGTAGTAGCAGGACAGGCGGAGGGGGCACTGAAGCTTTCTTT. The genes are TRBV19 and TRBJ1-1; 7 bases match TRBD1. Germline V gene data show CDR1 as LNHDA and CDR2 as SQIVND (reference sequence). The CDR3 contains 16 residues. V dropped 4 bases and J dropped 4; count of bases not matched to a gene: 12.

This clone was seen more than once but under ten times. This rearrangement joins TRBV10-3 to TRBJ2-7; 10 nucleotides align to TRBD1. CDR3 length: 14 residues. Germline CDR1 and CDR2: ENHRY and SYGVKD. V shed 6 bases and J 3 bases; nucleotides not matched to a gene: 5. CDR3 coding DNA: TGTGCCATCAGGCCGGGACAGGGGATCTACGAGCAGTACTTC. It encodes CAIRPGQGIYEQYF.

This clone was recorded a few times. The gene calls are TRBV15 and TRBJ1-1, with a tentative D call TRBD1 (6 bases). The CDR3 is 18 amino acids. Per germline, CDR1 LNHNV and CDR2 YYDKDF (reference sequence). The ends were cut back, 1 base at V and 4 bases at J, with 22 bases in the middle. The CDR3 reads CATSRVIGGVGRSTEAFF. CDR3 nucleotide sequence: TGTGCCACCAGCAGAGTTATAGGGGGGGTAGGCAGGAGCACTGAAGCTTTCTTT.

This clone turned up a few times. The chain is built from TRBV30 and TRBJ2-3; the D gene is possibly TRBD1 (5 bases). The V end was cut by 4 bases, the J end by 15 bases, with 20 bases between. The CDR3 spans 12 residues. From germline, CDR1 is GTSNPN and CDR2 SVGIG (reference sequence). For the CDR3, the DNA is TGTGCCTGGATTCAACGCACAGGTGACCAATATTTT. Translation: CAWIQRTGDQYF.

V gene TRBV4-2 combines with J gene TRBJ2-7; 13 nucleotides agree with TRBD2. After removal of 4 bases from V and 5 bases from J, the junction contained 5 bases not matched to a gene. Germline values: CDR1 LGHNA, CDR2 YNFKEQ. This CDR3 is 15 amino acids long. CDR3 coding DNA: TGTGCCAGCAGCCCGACTAGCGGGAGGCTGGACGAGCAGTACTTC. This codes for CASSPTSGRLDEQYF.

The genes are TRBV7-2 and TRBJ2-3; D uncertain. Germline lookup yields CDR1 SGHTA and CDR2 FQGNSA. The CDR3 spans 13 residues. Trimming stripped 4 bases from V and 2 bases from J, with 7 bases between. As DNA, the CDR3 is TGTGCCAGCAGCTCCTACGCCACAGATACGCAGTATTTT. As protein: CASSSYATDTQYF.

CDR3 in amino acids: CASSTGTGDTNYGYTF. The CDR3 coding sequence is TGTGCCAGCAGCACCGGGACAGGGGACACAAACTATGGCTACACCTTC. The chain links TRBV9 to TRBJ1-2, with 10 bases that match TRBD1. V was pared by 4 bases and J by 2 bases, with 8 bases of the junction left unmatched. This CDR3 has 16 amino acids. The V gene's germline CDR1 is SGDLS and CDR2 YYNGEE.

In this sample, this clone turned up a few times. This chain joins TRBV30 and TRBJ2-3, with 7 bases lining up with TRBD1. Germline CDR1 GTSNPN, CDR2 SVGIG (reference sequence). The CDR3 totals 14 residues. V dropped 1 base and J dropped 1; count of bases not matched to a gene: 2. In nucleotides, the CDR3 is TGTGCCTGGAGTGCAGGACAGGGCACAGATACGCAGTATTTT. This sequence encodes CAWSAGQGTDTQYF.

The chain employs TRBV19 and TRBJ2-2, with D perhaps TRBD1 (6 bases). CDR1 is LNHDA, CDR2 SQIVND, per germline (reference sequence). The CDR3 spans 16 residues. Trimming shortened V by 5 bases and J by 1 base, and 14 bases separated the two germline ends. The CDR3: CASSPKGGLNTGELFF. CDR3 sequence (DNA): TGTGCCAGTAGTCCCAAAGGGGGTTTGAACACCGGGGAGCTGTTTTTT.

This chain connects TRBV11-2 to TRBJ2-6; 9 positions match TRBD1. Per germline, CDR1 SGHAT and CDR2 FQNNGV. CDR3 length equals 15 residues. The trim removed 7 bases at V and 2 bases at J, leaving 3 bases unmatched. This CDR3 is CASTRDRAGANVLTF. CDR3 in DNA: TGTGCCAGCACCCGGGACAGGGCTGGGGCCAACGTCCTGACTTTC.

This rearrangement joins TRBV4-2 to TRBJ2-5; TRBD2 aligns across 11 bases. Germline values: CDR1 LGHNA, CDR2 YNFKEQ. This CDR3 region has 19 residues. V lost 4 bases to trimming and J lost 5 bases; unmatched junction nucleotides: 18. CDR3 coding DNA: TGTGCCAGCAGCCTAATGCTAGCGGGAGGAGAGGGGGTAGGGGAGACCCAGTACTTC. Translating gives CASSLMLAGGEGVGETQYF.

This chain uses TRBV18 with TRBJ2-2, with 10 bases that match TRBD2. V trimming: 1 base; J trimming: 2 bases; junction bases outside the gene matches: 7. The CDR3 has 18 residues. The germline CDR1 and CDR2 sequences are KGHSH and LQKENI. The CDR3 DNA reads TGTGCCAGCTCACCACTAGCGGGAGGCACCTTAAACACCGGGGAGCTGTTTTTT. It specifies CASSPLAGGTLNTGELFF. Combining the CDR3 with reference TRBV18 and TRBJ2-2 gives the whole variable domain NAGVMQNPRHLVRRRGQEARLRCSPMKGHSHVYWYRQLPEEGLKFMVYLQKENIIDESGMPKERFSAEFPKEGPSILRIQQVVRGDSAAYFCASSPLAGGTLNTGELFFGEGSRLTVL.